These T cell receptor beta chains were read from a single sample in a study of blood T cell dynamics during melanoma immunotherapy. Sequenced by immunoSEQ multiplex PCR; TCRdb stores in-frame clones only, minus some. The sample lists about 12,000 clones; 70% to 90% were seen once. The sequencing used blood, collected from a patient treated with checkpoint blockade. Receptors originate from a human donor with melanoma. Both conserved end residues are part of each CDR3. Fields, in order: J gene, clone size, V gene, CDR3 protein. Rows may omit the clone size; those that give it use once, few, many or a size class.

j_gene: TRBJ2-1; abundance: .; v_gene: TRBV10-1; CDR3aa: CAGQGNEQFF
j_gene: TRBJ2-6; abundance: .; v_gene: TRBV4-2; CDR3aa: CASSGLAEISGANVLTF
j_gene: TRBJ1-5; abundance: .; v_gene: TRBV6-1; CDR3aa: CASSVRQGNNQPQHF
j_gene: TRBJ2-1; abundance: .; v_gene: TRBV6-6; CDR3aa: CASSYQDRALYNEQFF
j_gene: TRBJ2-3; abundance: once; v_gene: TRBV7-2; CDR3aa: CASSVAGGWTDTQYF
j_gene: TRBJ2-5; abundance: once; v_gene: TRBV7-9; CDR3aa: CASSPGSTTQETQYF
j_gene: TRBJ2-7; abundance: .; v_gene: TRBV4-1; CDR3aa: CASSPIRGQYIYEQYF
j_gene: TRBJ2-7; abundance: .; v_gene: TRBV14; CDR3aa: CASSQQEVSYEQYF
j_gene: TRBJ2-7; abundance: .; v_gene: TRBV2; CDR3aa: CASRGTSGGQDEQYF
j_gene: TRBJ1-1; abundance: .; v_gene: TRBV7-2; CDR3aa: CASSRGPLITEAFF
j_gene: TRBJ1-2; abundance: .; v_gene: TRBV29-1; CDR3aa: CSVVSPYGYTF
j_gene: TRBJ1-2; abundance: .; v_gene: TRBV10-3; CDR3aa: CAISENPQGQGAYGYTF
j_gene: TRBJ2-7; abundance: once; v_gene: TRBV10-3; CDR3aa: CAISGMGGGEQYF
j_gene: TRBJ2-7; abundance: .; v_gene: TRBV19; CDR3aa: CASSITGFGEQYF
j_gene: TRBJ2-2; abundance: .; v_gene: TRBV6-4; CDR3aa: CASSDRGAQTGELFF
j_gene: TRBJ1-2; abundance: .; v_gene: TRBV5-1; CDR3aa: CASRPLDGWYGYTF
j_gene: TRBJ2-1; abundance: .; v_gene: TRBV9; CDR3aa: CASSTYGSSYNEQFF